Listed below are T cell receptor beta chains from one sample, sequenced in a study of T cell clones after liver transplantation. The protocol was immunoSEQ multiplex PCR, while the TCRdb copy is restricted to in-frame clones and leaves out a portion. The table lists tens of thousands of clones, around 90% of them singletons, with less than 3% in the top ten. Sequences were derived from CD4+ T cells from blood, sampled before liver transplant. The receptor source for this set is a human donor who received a liver transplant. CDR3s include the opening cysteine and the closing phenylalanine or tryptophan. The D gene is left open where the match is weak. The size of a clone is reported for some rows only, either as once, few or many, or as a class for expanded clones.

TRBJ2-4,TRBV21-1,.,.,TGTGCCAGCAGCACTACAGGGGGTACTTCATACCTAGCCAAAAACATTCAGTACTTC,CASSTTGGTSYLAKNIQYF
TRBJ2-7,TRBV11-2,.,.,TGTGCCAGCAGCTTAATCGTTTGGGGGAGTAGCTACGAGCAGTACTTC,CASSLIVWGSSYEQYF
TRBJ2-2,TRBV5-6,TRBD2,.,TGTGCCAGCAGCTTGGCCGTAGCGGGAGGAACCGGGGAGCTGTTTTTT,CASSLAVAGGTGELFF
TRBJ2-5,TRBV29-1,.,.,TGCAGCGTTGAAATTATGGGTCCAGAGACCCAGTACTTC,CSVEIMGPETQYF
TRBJ2-3,TRBV7-8,TRBD2,.,TGTGCCAGCAGCTTATTATCGGCGGGAGTCGGAGGCACAGATACGCAGTATTTT,CASSLLSAGVGGTDTQYF
TRBJ1-1,TRBV5-4,.,.,TGTGCCAGCAGCCCATGGTCAGGCGAAATGGAAGCTTTCTTT,CASSPWSGEMEAFF
TRBJ2-2,TRBV4-3,.,.,TGCGCCAGCAGCCAAGAATTGGAAAACACCGGGGAGCTGTTTTTT,CASSQELENTGELFF
TRBJ2-1,TRBV7-9,TRBD2,.,TGTGCCAGCAGCTTGGGGACTACCCACGTGGATGAGCAGTTCTTC,CASSLGTTHVDEQFF
TRBJ1-2,TRBV21-1,.,.,TGTGCCAGCAGCAAAGAGAGGCATGGGTGTAGACTGGCGGGCTACACCTTC,CASSKERHGCRLAGYTF
TRBJ2-7,TRBV11-3,TRBD2,.,TGTGCCAGCAGCTTAGGGGGGACTAGCGGGAGGGCCTACGAGCAGTACTTC,CASSLGGTSGRAYEQYF
TRBJ2-2,TRBV19,.,once,TGTGCCAGTAGTATTTCCAGGAGCAACACCGGGGAGCTGTTTTTT,CASSISRSNTGELFF
TRBJ1-2,TRBV29-1,.,.,TGCAGCGTTGATTCACGGGGGGAAAGTAGAAACTATGGCTACACCTTC,CSVDSRGESRNYGYTF
TRBJ2-1,TRBV5-5,.,few,TGTGCCAGCAGCCTAGTTGAGGGCTTGGGTGAGCAGTTCTTC,CASSLVEGLGEQFF
TRBJ2-7,TRBV2,TRBD1,.,TGTGCCAGCAGTGGGACAGGCGAAACTGGCGAGCAGTACTTC,CASSGTGETGEQYF
TRBJ1-6,TRBV5-1,.,.,TGCGCCAGCAGCTTGAAAGGCAGGGAGGCACCCCTCCACTTT,CASSLKGREAPLHF
TRBJ2-5,TRBV30,.,.,TGTGCCGCCTCGCTTAGCACTACGGAGACCCAGTACTTC,CAASLSTTETQYF
TRBJ2-7,TRBV25-1,.,few,TGTGCCAGCAGTGAGAAAACCCAAACCTACGAGCAGTACTTC,CASSEKTQTYEQYF
TRBJ2-7,TRBV29-1,TRBD1,.,TGCAGCGCTACCGGGACAGGGGTTAGTGAGCAGTACTTC,CSATGTGVSEQYF
TRBJ1-1,TRBV19,.,.,TGTGCCAGTACCCTACCGGGACAGAACACTGAAGCTTTCTTT,CASTLPGQNTEAFF
TRBJ1-5,TRBV5-1,.,.,TGCGCCAGCAGCTTGGTTGCAGGGGGCAATCAGCCCCAGCATTTT,CASSLVAGGNQPQHF
TRBJ2-5,TRBV4-1,.,.,TGCGCCAGCAGCCAAGGATCCGGGACACCGCAAGAGACCCAGTACTTC,CASSQGSGTPQETQYF
TRBJ2-7,TRBV6-5,TRBD1,.,TGTGCCAGCGGACGACAGGGGTCCTCCTACGAGCAGTACTTC,CASGRQGSSYEQYF
TRBJ1-1,TRBV14,.,.,TGTGCCAGCAGCCAAGCCCTCAAAGGGCCCGAAGCTTTCTTT,CASSQALKGPEAFF
TRBJ1-3,TRBV29-1,.,.,TGCAGCGTCACAGTGGCTGGAAACACCATATATTTT,CSVTVAGNTIYF
TRBJ2-7,TRBV5-1,TRBD2,.,TGCGCCAGCAGCTTAAATAGCGGGGACTTCTCCTACGAGCAGTACTTC,CASSLNSGDFSYEQYF
TRBJ2-7,TRBV15,.,.,TGTGCCACCAGCAGAGATACGGGACAGCAGTACTTC,CATSRDTGQQYF
TRBJ1-6,TRBV2,.,.,TGTGCCAGCATAGGAACAGGGAGTTCGGCCCTCCACTTT,CASIGTGSSALHF
TRBJ2-2,TRBV9,TRBD2,.,TGTGCCAGCAGCGTAGAAGCTAGCGGGCACACCGGGGAGCTGTTTTTT,CASSVEASGHTGELFF
TRBJ2-6,TRBV6-5,.,.,TGTGCCAGCAGTTCGAGTACTGGGGCCAACGTCCTGACTTTC,CASSSSTGANVLTF
TRBJ2-1,TRBV2,TRBD1,.,TGTGCCAGCAGTGAAGGCTCGGGACAGCCCTACAATGAGCAGTTCTTC,CASSEGSGQPYNEQFF
TRBJ2-1,TRBV5-4,.,.,TGTGCCAGCAGCTCTAAGAAGGACCCCGGTTACAATGAGCAGTTCTTC,CASSSKKDPGYNEQFF
TRBJ1-2,TRBV18,.,.,TGTGCCAGCTCAACTAGGACGGGTGGGGGCCGGAACTATGGCTACACCTTC,CASSTRTGGGRNYGYTF
TRBJ2-7,TRBV28,.,.,TGTGCCAGCAGACCTCCGGGAGACAAATCCTACGAGCAGTACTTC,CASRPPGDKSYEQYF
TRBJ1-1,TRBV10-1,.,few,TGCGCCAGCAGAGCTTCGTGGAACACTGAAGCTTTCTTT,CASRASWNTEAFF
TRBJ2-2,TRBV7-8,TRBD2,.,TGTGCCAGCAGCTTTAGGACTAGCGGGAACACCGGGGAGCTGTTTTTT,CASSFRTSGNTGELFF
TRBJ2-1,TRBV10-3,.,.,TGTGCCATCAGTGAATCCCATGAGCAGTTCTTC,CAISESHEQFF
TRBJ2-1,TRBV4-2,TRBD2,.,TGTGCCAGCAGCCAGCTAGCGGGAGGCGGCGGTGAGCAGTTCTTC,CASSQLAGGGGEQFF
TRBJ2-7,TRBV5-6,TRBD1,.,TGTGCCAGCAGCTTGTCACGGCCGGGACAGGGGGCGCTATACGAGCAGTACTTC,CASSLSRPGQGALYEQYF